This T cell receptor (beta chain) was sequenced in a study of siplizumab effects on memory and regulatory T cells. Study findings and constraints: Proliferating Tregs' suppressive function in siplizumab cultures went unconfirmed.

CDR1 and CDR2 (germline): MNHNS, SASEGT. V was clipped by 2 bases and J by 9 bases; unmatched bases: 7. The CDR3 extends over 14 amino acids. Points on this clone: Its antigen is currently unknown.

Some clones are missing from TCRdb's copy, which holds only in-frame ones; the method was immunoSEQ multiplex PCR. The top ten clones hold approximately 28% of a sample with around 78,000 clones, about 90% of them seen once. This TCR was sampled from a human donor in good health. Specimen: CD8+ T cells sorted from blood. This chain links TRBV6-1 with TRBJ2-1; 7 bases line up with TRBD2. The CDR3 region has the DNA TGTGCCAGCAGTGAAATCGGGGGGTGGAGTGAGCAGTTCTTC. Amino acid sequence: CASSEIGGWSEQFF.